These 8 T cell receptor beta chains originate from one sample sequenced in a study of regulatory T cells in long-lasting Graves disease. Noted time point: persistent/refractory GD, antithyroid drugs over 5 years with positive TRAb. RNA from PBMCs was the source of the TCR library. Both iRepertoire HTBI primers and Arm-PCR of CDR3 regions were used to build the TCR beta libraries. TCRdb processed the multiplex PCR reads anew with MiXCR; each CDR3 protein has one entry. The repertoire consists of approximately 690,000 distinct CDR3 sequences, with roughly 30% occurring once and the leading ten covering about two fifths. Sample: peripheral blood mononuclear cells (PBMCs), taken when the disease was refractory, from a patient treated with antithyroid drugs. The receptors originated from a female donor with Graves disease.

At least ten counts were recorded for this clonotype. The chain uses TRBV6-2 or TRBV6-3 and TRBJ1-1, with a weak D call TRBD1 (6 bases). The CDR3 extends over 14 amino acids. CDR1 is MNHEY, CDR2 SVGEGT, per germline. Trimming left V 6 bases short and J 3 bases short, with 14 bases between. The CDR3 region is CASRNSQGDTEAFF. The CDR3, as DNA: TGTGCCAGCAGGAACTCACAGGGTGACACTGAAGCTTTCTTT.

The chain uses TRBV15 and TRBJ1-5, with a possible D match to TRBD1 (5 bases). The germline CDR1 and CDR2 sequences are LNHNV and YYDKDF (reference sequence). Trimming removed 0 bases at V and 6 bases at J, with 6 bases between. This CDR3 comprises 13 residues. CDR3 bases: TGTGCCACCAGCAGAGATCAGGGTCAGCCCCAGCATTTT. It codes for CATSRDQGQPQHF.

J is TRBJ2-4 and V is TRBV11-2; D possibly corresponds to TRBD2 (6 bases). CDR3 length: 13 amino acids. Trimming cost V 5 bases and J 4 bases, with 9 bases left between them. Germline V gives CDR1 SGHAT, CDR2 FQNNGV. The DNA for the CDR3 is TGTGCCAGCAGCCCCGGGACTAAAAACATTCAGTACTTC. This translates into CASSPGTKNIQYF.

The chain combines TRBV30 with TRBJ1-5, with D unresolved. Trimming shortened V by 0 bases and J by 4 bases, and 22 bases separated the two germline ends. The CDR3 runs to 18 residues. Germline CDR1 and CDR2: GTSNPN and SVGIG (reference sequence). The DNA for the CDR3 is TGTGCCTGGAGTGTAGGGCAGGCGCCCGGAAGGACGAATCAGCCCCAGCATTTT. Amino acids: CAWSVGQAPGRTNQPQHF.

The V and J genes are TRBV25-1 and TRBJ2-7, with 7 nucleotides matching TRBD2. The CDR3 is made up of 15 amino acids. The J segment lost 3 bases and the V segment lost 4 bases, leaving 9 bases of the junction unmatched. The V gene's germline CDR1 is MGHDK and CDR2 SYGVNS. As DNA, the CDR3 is TGTGCCAGCAGTGGTAGATCCAGGGAGGGCTACGAGCAGTACTTC. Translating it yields CASSGRSREGYEQYF.

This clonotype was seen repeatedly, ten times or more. The CDR3 is CASSRQQETQYF. The DNA for the CDR3 is TGTGCCAGCAGTCGGCAGCAAGAGACCCAGTACTTC. This rearrangement joins TRBV3-1 to TRBJ2-5; D ambiguous. This CDR3 region has 12 residues. CDR1 is LGHDT, CDR2 YNNKEL, per germline (reference sequence). V lost 6 bases to trimming and J lost 2 bases, with 7 bases between them.

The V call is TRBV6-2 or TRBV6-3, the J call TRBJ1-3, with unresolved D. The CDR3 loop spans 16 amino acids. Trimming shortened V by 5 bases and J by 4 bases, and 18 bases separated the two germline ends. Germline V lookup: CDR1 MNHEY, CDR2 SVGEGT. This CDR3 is CASSARTPREGNTIYF. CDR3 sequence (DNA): TGTGCCAGCAGTGCCCGGACTCCGAGAGAAGGAAACACCATATATTTT.

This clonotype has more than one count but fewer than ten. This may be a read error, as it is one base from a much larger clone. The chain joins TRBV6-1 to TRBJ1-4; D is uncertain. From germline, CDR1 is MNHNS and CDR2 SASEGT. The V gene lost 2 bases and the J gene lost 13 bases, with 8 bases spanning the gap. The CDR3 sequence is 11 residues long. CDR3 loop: CASSEKVTLFF. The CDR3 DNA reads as TGTGCCAGCAGTGAAAAGGTCACACTGTTTTTT.